This T cell receptor beta chain was identified in a study of OX40 agonist ivuxolimab in advanced cancers. The study in broad terms: Ivuxolimab was a fully human IgG2 agonistic monoclonal antibody targeting the costimulatory receptor OX40 (CD134). Intravenous ivuxolimab was administered to patients every 2 weeks at six dose levels: 0.01, 0.1, 0.3, 1.5, 3 and 10 mg/kg. Among the roughly 50 dose-escalation patients, 19 had hepatocellular carcinoma, roughly 15 melanoma, 9 renal cell carcinoma and 9 head and neck cancer. A male proportion of around 83% and a mean age of about 60 years, ranging from roughly 23 to 80, were recorded for the dose-escalation cohort. Patients were allowed to have had prior anti-PD-1, anti-PD-L1 or anti-CTLA-4 therapy, and approximately 40% of the dose-escalation patients had been treated with checkpoint inhibitors. Partial responses were achieved by three dose-escalation patients, of whom one had hepatocellular carcinoma and two had cutaneous melanoma. Peripheral TCRbeta sequencing was intended to test whether TCR sequence diversity was altered and clonal T-cell expansion was caused by ivuxolimab. The paper reports the monotherapy dose-escalation portion (N ≈ 52 patients) of the phase I ivuxolimab trial. General conclusions and limits of the study: After ivuxolimab, expanded clones were on average more numerous among CD8+ T cells than among CD4+ T cells. Low levels of normalized T-cell clonal expansion were also shown by some nonresponding patients. Antigen specificity was not determined for the clonally expanded peripheral T cells. In the 0.1-3.0 mg/kg groups, partial responders were among the patients with the lowest normalized peripheral clonal expansion, particularly in CD8+ T cells. At doses of 0.1 to 3.0 mg/kg, clonal expansion of both CD4+ and CD8+ blood T cells was observed from baseline to week 6.

The germline V gene supplies CDR1 SGDLS and CDR2 YYNGEE. The CDR3 measures 16 amino acids from cysteine to phenylalanine. The kept DNA is CDR3 alone, 48 bases in frame from the first base. Trimming leaves V shorter by 0 bases and J shorter by 4 bases, with the junction holding 4 bases beyond the gene matches. Note on this clone: Its binding antigen is unknown. Base qualities are not provided; no much larger clone lies one nucleotide away.

Genomic DNA was isolated from the sorted cells so that the TCRbeta CDR3 region could be sequenced. TCRbeta CDR3 regions were sequenced using the immunoSEQ Assay. Entries here come from immuneACCESS through TCRdb and include only in-frame sequences with V and J called. Some clones fail to appear in such tables; in the studies checked, an unresolved V gene covers under half of the shortfall, and the cause of the remainder is unknown. For this sample there are roughly 63,000 clones; around 86% appear just once. Approximately 2% of the sample rests with the top ten. Patients with a history of autoimmune disease or receiving systemic immunosuppression were excluded from the trial. In every dose cohort, peripheral blood was drawn for TCR sequencing at baseline, cycle 4 day 1, and cycle 7 day 1. Samples came from an open-label, multicenter, first-in-human phase I dose-escalation trial of ivuxolimab. The trial enrolled adults with locally advanced or metastatic head and neck squamous cell, hepatocellular, melanoma or renal cell carcinoma. Before TCR sequencing, CD4+ T cells and CD8+ T cells from peripheral blood were sorted into separate populations.

Sequencing used CD4+ or CD8+ T cells sorted from blood, obtained in a trial of the OX40 agonist ivuxolimab. The source of this sequence is an adult with an advanced solid tumor such as melanoma, head and neck, liver or kidney cancer. The chain is made from TRBV9 and TRBJ2-2, and 9 junctional nucleotides match TRBD2. The CDR3 region reads CASSVVAGEVTGELFF. The DNA is as follows: TGTGCCAGCAGCGTAGTAGCGGGAGAGGTCACCGGGGAGCTGTTTTTT.